This T cell receptor (beta chain) was identified during a study of blood T cell repertoires in COVID-19. Study details: T cells, B-cell-depleted T cells, or PBMCs provided the cDNA or gDNA that served as material.

Source study methods: Amplification with reference gene primers provided the estimates of nucleated cell counts. Clones were sequenced by immunoSEQ multiplex PCR, and TCRdb holds only the in-frame ones, with some missing. The V and J calls and the clone size are those of that table, but D and trimming were determined from the DNA. The sample holds fewer than 60,000 clones, over 75% seen once. Patients of the Seattle cohort, enrolled during active infection, were followed longitudinally. Germline lookup yields CDR1 LGHDT and CDR2 YNNKEL (reference sequence). This CDR3 comprises 14 residues. Losses at the gene ends were 3 bases for V and 9 bases for J; bases not matched to a gene: 6.

The sequencing sample was made of peripheral blood. The chain joins TRBV3-1 (or the pseudogene TRBV3-2) to TRBJ2-1, with 9 bases aligning to TRBD2. The source is a man older than 75 with COVID-19, enrolled during active disease. The CDR3 DNA follows: TGTGCCAGCAGCCAGTCAGCGGGGGGTGCTGAGCAGTTCTTC. Amino acids: CASSQSAGGAEQFF.